Below are 10 T cell receptor beta chains sequenced from a single sample in a study of blood T cell repertoires in COVID-19. TCRdb's table, derived via immunoSEQ multiplex PCR, lists solely in-frame clones and lacks some. The sample has 45,000 to 55,000 clones, about 86% seen once; the top ten hold approximately 12%. The sequenced sample consisted of peripheral blood. These receptors came from a man aged 65 to 79 with active COVID-19.

This clone was counted at least ten times. The rearrangement uses TRBV4-3 and TRBJ2-1; possibly TRBD1 for D (5 bases). The CDR3 has 13 amino acids. V shed 3 bases and J shed 4 bases, with 7 bases lying between them. Germline CDR1 and CDR2: LGHNA and YSLEER. CDR3 sequence (DNA): TGCGCCAGCAGCCAGACAGAGTACAATGAGCAGTTCTTC. Protein product: CASSQTEYNEQFF.

V and J are TRBV19 and TRBJ1-4, with D unresolved. V lost 3 bases, J lost 0 bases, and 5 bases lay in between. The CDR3 is 14 amino acids. Germline-derived CDR1 and CDR2 are LNHDA and SQIVND (reference sequence). This CDR3 is CASSMSATNEKLFF. For the CDR3, the DNA is TGTGCCAGTAGTATGTCAGCAACTAATGAAAAACTGTTTTTT.

CDR3 sequence: CASSQDPTGTNEKLFF. The CDR3 region has the DNA TGCGCCAGCAGCCAAGATCCAACGGGAACTAATGAAAAACTGTTTTTT. This sequence joins TRBV4-3 and TRBJ1-4; D gene ambiguous. The CDR3 loop spans 16 amino acids. Per germline, CDR1 LGHNA and CDR2 YSLEER. Trimming took off 0 bases at V and 1 base at J, with 9 bases between the two ends.

CDR3 in DNA: TGTGCCAGCAGTTTCCGGACTAGCGGGGGCAATGAGCAGTTCTTC. Its translation is CASSFRTSGGNEQFF. The V gene is TRBV6-5, the J gene TRBJ2-1; 13 nucleotides align to TRBD2. The CDR3 length is 15 residues. From germline, CDR1 is MNHEY and CDR2 SVGAGI. V dropped 4 bases and J dropped 6; count of bases not matched to a gene: 3.

This chain joins TRBV7-2 and TRBJ1-1; a possible D gene is TRBD1 (6 bases). V lost 3 bases, J lost 0 bases, and 11 bases lay in between. CDR3 length: 15 amino acids. The germline V gene encodes CDR1 SGHTA and CDR2 FQGNSA. CDR3 in DNA: TGTGCCAGCAGCTTTCGACAGGAGATGAACACTGAAGCTTTCTTT. Translating gives CASSFRQEMNTEAFF.

This clone was seen just once. V gene TRBV9 combines with J gene TRBJ2-6; TRBD1 matches 10 bases. The trim removed 0 bases at V and 0 bases at J, leaving 0 bases unmatched. Germline-derived CDR1 and CDR2 are SGDLS and YYNGEE. This CDR3 comprises 17 residues. DNA of the CDR3: TGTGCCAGCAGCGTAGGGACAGGGGGCTCTGGGGCCAACGTCCTGACTTTC. Translation gives CASSVGTGGSGANVLTF. Filled out from reference TRBV9 and TRBJ2-6, the complete variable domain reads DSGVTQTPKHLITATGQRVTLRCSPRSGDLSVYWYQQSLDQGLQFLIQYYNGEERAKGNILERFSAQQFPDLHSELNLSSLELGDSALYFCASSVGTGGSGANVLTFGAGSRLTVL.

Concerning this clone: Distinct nucleotide sequences in the sample also encode this CDR3. The chain carries TRBV24-1 and TRBJ2-1, with 10 bases fitting TRBD1. Germline V lookup: CDR1 KGHDR, CDR2 SFDVKD. The trim removed 4 bases at V and 5 bases at J, leaving 4 bases unmatched. The CDR3 has 15 amino acids. The CDR3 loop reads CATSDSGQGNNEQFF. The DNA of the CDR3 is TGTGCCACCAGTGACTCGGGACAGGGGAACAATGAGCAGTTCTTC.

The chain has TRBV7-9 and TRBJ1-6, with no clear D. The CDR3 is 15 residues long. Per the germline V gene, CDR1 is SEHNR and CDR2 is FQNEAQ (reference sequence). The V end lost 4 bases, the J end lost 5 bases, and 12 bases lay between the germline ends. CDR3 DNA sequence: TGTGCCAGCAGCTCCCGGACTGCAGATAATTCACCCCTCCACTTT. Its translation: CASSSRTADNSPLHF. The entire variable domain, with the rest obtained from reference TRBV7-9 and TRBJ1-6, is as follows: DTGVSQNPRHKITKRGQNVTFRCDPISEHNRLYWYRQTLGQGPEFLTYFQNEAQLEKSRLLSDRFSAERPKGSFSTLEIQRTEQGDSAMYLCASSSRTADNSPLHFGNGTRLTVT.

V usage is TRBV11-2 and J usage is TRBJ2-1; no clear D gene. CDR1 is SGHAT, CDR2 FQNNGV, per germline. Trimming left V 0 bases short and J 10 bases short, with 13 bases between. This CDR3 spans 14 amino acids. The CDR3 DNA follows: TGTGCCAGCAGCTTAGAATGGTCCCTCGGGGAGCAGTTCTTC. This sequence encodes CASSLEWSLGEQFF.

V usage is TRBV14 and J usage is TRBJ1-2; 9 bases agree with TRBD1. Germline V gene lookup returns CDR1 SGHDN and CDR2 FVKESK. This CDR3 contains 14 residues. The V and J ends lost 1 base and 7 bases, in that order; junction bases with no gene match: 4. In nucleotides, the CDR3 is TGTGCCAGCAGCCAAGCAAGGACAGGGGTTGGCTACACCTTC. Translation gives CASSQARTGVGYTF. Full variable domain (missing parts from reference TRBV14 and TRBJ1-2): EAGVTQFPSHSVIEKGQTVTLRCDPISGHDNLYWYRRVMGKEIKFLLHFVKESKQDESGMPNNRFLAERTGGTYSTLKVQPAELEDSGVYFCASSQARTGVGYTFGSGTRLTVV.